What follows are 7 T cell receptor beta chains derived from one specimen sequenced in a study of T-cell memory formation after mild COVID-19. TCRdb re-called the 5' RACE reads with MiXCR, one entry per CDR3 protein. The sample lists approximately 290,000 distinct CDR3 sequences; 8% to 10% were seen once. Input material: PBMCs or a T cell subset sorted from them (not recorded which). These receptors were taken from a man aged 18 to 30 who had mild COVID-19 (a few samples of this study predate the infection). Cell type and time point are not known.

This clonotype has just a few counts. This chain links TRBV5-6 with TRBJ2-1; a weak D match, TRBD1 (6 bases). Trimming cost V 1 base and J 2 bases, with 13 bases left between them. CDR3 length equals 16 residues. Germline V lookup: CDR1 SGHDT, CDR2 YYEEEE. CDR3 in amino acids: CASSLFLDSPYNEQFF. CDR3 DNA sequence: TGTGCCAGCAGCTTGTTCCTGGACAGCCCCTACAATGAGCAGTTCTTC.

This clonotype was observed at least ten times. The chain links TRBV5-1 to TRBJ2-3, with D perhaps matching TRBD2 (6 bases). The CDR3 runs to 15 residues. Germline V gene data show CDR1 as SGHRS and CDR2 as YFSETQ. V lost 3 bases and J 4 bases, leaving 15 bases between the germline ends. The CDR3 DNA is TGCGCCAGCAGCTCCGGGTCCCGCGGGGCAGATACGCAGTATTTT. Amino acids: CASSSGSRGADTQYF.

This clonotype was found a few times. The chain links TRBV7-2 to TRBJ2-1; 8 nucleotides align to TRBD1. Germline loops: CDR1 SGHTA, CDR2 FQGNSA. The CDR3 runs to 16 residues. V shed 2 bases, J shed 6 bases, and the junction held 9 bases outside the gene matches. CDR3 in DNA: TGTGCCAGCAGCTTATGGGGACAGGCGTCCGTCAATGAGCAGTTCTTC. Protein sequence: CASSLWGQASVNEQFF.

V and J are TRBV20-1 and TRBJ1-5; no clear D. CDR3 length equals 15 residues. The V gene's germline CDR1 is DFQATT and CDR2 SNEGSKA (reference sequence). V shed 2 bases and J shed 4 bases, with 15 bases lying between them. The CDR3 DNA follows: TGCAGTGCTAGACGGACGTGGGTGGGTAATCAGCCCCAGCATTTT. Residues: CSARRTWVGNQPQHF.

The chain carries TRBV5-1 and TRBJ2-5; TRBD1 matches 11 bases. Germline-derived CDR1 and CDR2 are SGHRS and YFSETQ. The length of the CDR3 is 15 residues. V gave up 3 bases and J gave up 2 bases; unmatched junction bases: 3. CDR3 sequence (DNA): TGCGCCAGCAGCTACGGGACAGGGGGGCAAGAGACCCAGTACTTC. It yields the protein CASSYGTGGQETQYF.

The chain carries TRBV7-9 and TRBJ1-4; D is unresolved. Trimming stripped 5 bases from V and 7 bases from J, with 11 bases between. The germline V gene has CDR1 SEHNR and CDR2 FQNEAQ (reference sequence). The CDR3 contains 13 residues. The CDR3 loop reads CASSARAGEKLFF. The CDR3 DNA follows: TGTGCCAGCAGCGCTCGAGCGGGTGAAAAACTGTTTTTT.

A few counts support this clonotype. This chain joins TRBV11-2 and TRBJ2-3, with 10 bases lining up with TRBD1. The CDR3 runs to 15 residues. Looked up from germline, CDR1 is SGHAT and CDR2 is FQNNGV. The V gene end was trimmed by 4 bases and the J gene end by 3 bases; junction bases not matched to a gene: 4. CDR3 bases: TGTGCCAGCAGCTCGACAGGGGGCCTTACAGATACGCAGTATTTT. This translates into CASSSTGGLTDTQYF.